What follows are 6 T cell receptor beta chains derived from one specimen sequenced in a study of radiation and T cells in renal cell carcinoma. Time point noted: blood 2 weeks post-SBRT. Treatment of the sample: 15 Gy SBRT to primary tumor, nephrectomy 4 weeks later. Some clones are missing from TCRdb's copy, which holds only in-frame ones; the method was immunoSEQ multiplex PCR. This sample has 100,000 to 150,000 clones, with 81% found just once. This specimen was blood, taken from a patient whose treatment included radiotherapy and nephrectomy. These receptors were obtained from a middle-aged man with renal cell carcinoma.

The chain is built from TRBV7-8 and TRBJ1-1; D gene uncertain. V lost 5 bases, J lost 7 bases, and 11 bases lay in between. Germline CDR1 is SGHVS and CDR2 is FQNEAQ. The CDR3 totals 12 residues. The CDR3 DNA reads as TGTGCCAGCAGCCCCTGGGTGGGTGAAGCTTTCTTT. Its protein is CASSPWVGEAFF.

The chain combines TRBV7-9 with TRBJ2-7, with 7 bases identical to TRBD1. Per germline, CDR1 SEHNR and CDR2 FQNEAQ (reference sequence). The CDR3 has 15 residues. V lost 1 base to trimming and J lost 3 bases; unmatched junction nucleotides: 6. The CDR3 bases are TGTGCCAGCAGCTTAGACAGGGGATGGAGCTACGAGCAGTACTTC. Translation: CASSLDRGWSYEQYF.

This clone was detected once. The DNA for the CDR3 is TGCGCCAGCAGCTTGGCCTTACAGGGCACAAGTGGAGATACGCAGTATTTT. Translating gives CASSLALQGTSGDTQYF. V is TRBV5-1 and J is TRBJ2-3; weak D call: TRBD1 (6 bases). There are 17 residues in the CDR3. The V gene lost 0 bases and the J gene lost 5 bases, with 19 bases spanning the gap. Germline CDR1 reads SGHRS; CDR2 reads YFSETQ. Using reference TRBV5-1 and TRBJ2-3 for the parts outside the CDR3, the full variable domain is KAGVTQTPRYLIKTRGQQVTLSCSPISGHRSVSWYQQTPGQGLQFLFEYFSETQRNKGNFPGRFSGRQFSNSRSEMNVSTLELGDSALYLCASSLALQGTSGDTQYFGPGTRLTVL.

This sequence joins TRBV9 and TRBJ1-1; 8 nucleotides line up with TRBD1. With V trimmed by 3 bases and J by 4 bases, 11 bases remained unmatched. Germline CDR1 and CDR2: SGDLS and YYNGEE. This CDR3 region has 16 residues. CDR3 loop: CASSAPTGGLSTEAFF. CDR3 nucleotides: TGTGCCAGCAGCGCCCCCACAGGGGGTCTGTCCACTGAAGCTTTCTTT.

J is TRBJ1-2 and V is TRBV6-6, with no clear D. Germline CDR1 is MNHNY and CDR2 is SVGAGI (reference sequence). Trimming left V 4 bases short and J 8 bases short, with 14 bases between. This CDR3 has 13 amino acids. CDR3 region: CASSSPEGMGYTF. The CDR3 nucleotides are TGTGCCAGCAGTTCCCCGGAGGGAATGGGCTACACCTTC.

V is TRBV19 and J is TRBJ2-1; TRBD2 aligns across 11 bases. CDR3 length equals 15 residues. V shed 6 bases and J 8 bases; nucleotides not matched to a gene: 9. The germline gives CDR1 LNHDA, CDR2 SQIVND (reference sequence). CDR3 sequence reads: CASRILTSGVDEQFF. DNA of the CDR3: TGTGCCAGTAGAATCCTGACTAGCGGGGTGGATGAGCAGTTCTTC.